The source of this T cell receptor beta chain is a study of blood T cell repertoires in COVID-19. Only in-frame clones appear in the TCRdb table, and some are missing; sequencing was by immunoSEQ multiplex PCR. The table includes some 230,000 clones, 80% to 90% detected once. The CDR3 extends over 14 amino acids. Trimming removed 5 bases from V and 5 bases from J; junction bases left unmatched: 2. The germline gives CDR1 SEHNR, CDR2 FQNEAQ (reference sequence). This TCR was recovered from a young woman in a cohort exposed to, infected with or recovered from COVID-19 (not recorded which). Sequences were obtained from PBMCs or T cells enriched from blood (not recorded which). The gene calls are TRBV7-9 and TRBJ1-4; the match to TRBD1 covers 10 bases. The CDR3 sequence is CASSRDRGNEKLFF. The CDR3 coding sequence is TGTGCCAGCAGCAGGGACAGGGGAAATGAAAAACTGTTTTTT. The whole variable domain, filled in from reference TRBV7-9 and TRBJ1-4, reads DTGVSQNPRHKITKRGQNVTFRCDPISEHNRLYWYRQTLGQGPEFLTYFQNEAQLEKSRLLSDRFSAERPKGSFSTLEIQRTEQGDSAMYLCASSRDRGNEKLFFGSGTQLSVL.